This entry is about one T cell receptor (beta chain). This clone was counted a few times. What this receptor recognizes is not known. Nothing much larger sits one base from this clone, and base qualities are not available. A distance of 14 bases separates the germline ends of V and J, which lose 2 bases and 1 base respectively. CDR1 and CDR2 are read off the germline V gene (reference sequence) as SEHNR and FQNEAQ. Taken from cysteine to phenylalanine, the CDR3 has 16 residues. Of all the DNA, just the CDR3 is kept, 48 bases in frame from base 1. The immunoSEQ Assay, a bias-controlled multiplex PCR, was used to amplify TCRbeta CDR3 regions from genomic DNA. The authors' analysis ran thus. The number of nucleated cells in each sample was estimated by amplification of reference gene primers within the assay. Sequence reads were collapsed and filtered to measure the absolute abundance of every unique TCRbeta CDR3 rearrangement. For each sample, productive Simpson clonality was calculated as the square root of Simpson's diversity index across productive rearrangements. The source is immuneACCESS, and TCRdb retained only in-frame sequences with V and J called. Part of the clones is not carried over; for the studies checked, unresolved V genes explain less than half of this, and the remainder is unexplained. The D gene and trimming were derived from the DNA, and the V and J assignments and clone size from that table. For this sample the table gives about 62,000 clones, of which under 80% were detected only once. Roughly 50% of the sample belongs to the ten largest clones.

The sample comes from a study of blood T cell repertoires in COVID-19 (dated by TCRdb to about 2020). Study-wide context: Samples from collaborators originated in the United States, Italy and Spain and spanned both the acute and convalescent phases of COVID-19. The prospective study material was composed of cDNA or gDNA derived from T cells, B-cell-depleted T cells, or PBMCs. The dataset comprised deeply sampled blood TCRbeta repertoires from subjects exposed to, actively infected with, or recovered from COVID-19. The repertoires were made available in a free public database intended to serve as a resource for research on the immune response to SARS-CoV-2. The samples were drawn from the first 160 participants of the ongoing ImmuneRACE study and from more than 1,000 subjects provided by 6 global collaborators. Sample metadata almost always included a de-identified subject ID, COVID-19 status, age in years and sex. Where available, HLA class I and class II types were taken from metadata supplied by the sample provider and were not determined by assay-based typing.

What the study reported, not specific to this receptor: The quantity of clinical and demographic metadata differed by source and by participant and was supplied without curation.

In the prospective study, participants were 18 to 89 years old, resided in 24 geographic areas of the United States, and were enrolled through a virtual design. To assign participants to cohorts, the prospective study relied on clinical history that participants themselves reported in a screening survey and a study questionnaire. A participant counted as exposed if, within 2 weeks of entering the study, that participant had been in contact with someone who had a PCR-confirmed or clinician-diagnosed COVID-19 case. Mobile phlebotomists in the prospective study collected whole blood, serum and a nasopharyngeal or oropharyngeal swab from every participant. Additional blood draws and questionnaires over an approximately 2-month period could optionally be provided by prospective study participants. Before DNA extraction, prospective study blood samples were shipped either frozen or at room temperature.

The chain couples TRBV7-9 to TRBJ1-2; a weak D assignment points to TRBD1 (5 bases agree). Sequenced sample: PBMCs or T cells enriched from blood (not recorded which). The sequence came from a woman aged 55-75 years who had been exposed to COVID-19. The DNA sequence follows: TGTGCCAGCAGCTTAAGCGGGGGATCGGATAACTATGGCTACACCTTC. This is translated as CASSLSGGSDNYGYTF.